The clone carrying this TCR beta chain was recorded only once. The antigen is unknown. V lost 4 bases and J lost 7, with 12 bases in between. From germline, CDR1 is SGHRS and CDR2 YFSETQ. This CDR3 comprises 13 residues. This sample is drawn from a study of T cell responses to AZD1222 COVID-19 vaccine. Sequencing was performed with immunoSEQ multiplex PCR; in TCRdb, only in-frame clones are kept and a portion is missing. Counted here are about 69,000 clones, over 80% occurring once; the ten biggest clones make up around 25%. The study, taken as a whole, reports: Across spike, vaccine-associated CD4 TCRs were found, dominant at 160-218 and 743-854.

The TCR comes from an adult who received the AZD1222 COVID-19 vaccine. The starting material was peripheral blood, obtained 28 days after the second AZD1222 dose. V usage is TRBV5-1 and J usage is TRBJ1-3; TRBD1 might be the D (6 bases). The DNA for the CDR3 is TGCGCCAGCAGCGCACAAGGGGGGAACACCATATATTTT. Translation gives CASSAQGGNTIYF.